Included here is one T cell receptor (beta chain) sequence, with context. Its antigen is unknown. General observations from the study: Larger-cohort validation covered only one TCR beta V-J rearrangement. In terms of TCR gene usage, tumor memory CD4+ T cells clustered together with blood and lymph node memory CD4+ cells, as well as with lymph node naive CD4+ cells. Tumor-infiltrating Treg TCR alpha and beta sequences overlapped most with tumor naive CD4+ T cells, then blood naive.

The sorted Tregs were CD4+CD25+CD127-/low cells. CDR1 is MNHNS, CDR2 SASEGT, per germline. The ends were cut back, 7 bases at V and 0 bases at J, with 12 bases in the middle. The CDR3 is 14 amino acids. After constant-region reverse-primer amplification, full-length variable regions underwent semi-nested PCR with Nested Universal Primer A. MiXCR, run by TCRdb on the 5' RACE reads, gives a single entry per CDR3 protein. Of around 55,000 distinct CDR3 sequences in the sample, 20% were seen once. The chain employs TRBV6-1 and TRBJ1-1; tentatively, D is TRBD1 (6 bases). The sequence derives from a female donor with breast cancer. Sequencing used tumor-infiltrating Tregs sorted from the breast tumor. CDR3 bases: TGTGCCAGCATAACAGGGTACATGAACACTGAAGCTTTCTTT. Protein product: CASITGYMNTEAFF.